A selection of T cell receptor beta chains follows, all from one sample in a study of T cells after yellow fever vaccination. TCRdb re-called the 5' RACE reads through MiXCR, storing one row per CDR3 protein. The repertoire holds 300,000 or so distinct CDR3 sequences, with 8.5% to 10% as singletons. Source: CD4+ T cells sorted from PBMCs, taken 5 days after the yellow fever booster vaccination. Source of these receptors: a man in his late teens or twenties who received the YFV17D yellow fever vaccine. The CDR3 runs from the conserved cysteine through the conserved F or W. D genes are given only for firm matches. A clone size is listed for some rows: how often the clone was seen (once, few, many), or a class if it is expanded.

>TRBV25-1|.|TRBJ1-1|TRBD1
CASSEDRDLMNTEAFF
TGTGCCAGCAGTGAAGACAGGGACCTGATGAACACTGAAGCTTTCTTT
>TRBV6-5|few|TRBJ2-7|TRBD2
CASSYSNAGLARPYEQYF
TGTGCCAGCAGTTACTCCAATGCCGGACTAGCGAGACCCTACGAGCAGTACTTC
>TRBV6-5|.|TRBJ2-5|TRBD2
CASSYRLAGGQETQYF
TGTGCCAGCAGTTATCGACTAGCGGGCGGCCAAGAGACCCAGTACTTC
>TRBV11-1|few|TRBJ1-1|.
CASSLVRGMTEAFF
TGTGCCAGCAGCTTAGTTCGGGGGATGACTGAAGCTTTCTTT
>TRBV5-1|many|TRBJ2-7|TRBD2
CASTSGSSYEQYF
TGCGCCAGCACTAGCGGAAGCTCCTACGAGCAGTACTTC
>TRBV6-5|.|TRBJ1-3|.
CASSYSSGISGNTIYF
TGTGCCAGCAGTTACTCCTCGGGAATCTCTGGAAACACCATATATTTT
>TRBV10-3|many|TRBJ2-1|TRBD2
CATRTSGEQFF
TGTGCCACGAGGACTAGCGGGGAGCAGTTCTTC
>TRBV10-3|.|TRBJ1-1|TRBD1
CATSSGQGGATEAFF
TGTGCCACCAGTAGCGGACAGGGAGGGGCCACTGAAGCTTTCTTT
>TRBV6-5|few|TRBJ1-1|.
CASSYVGGKTEAFF
TGTGCCAGCAGTTACGTGGGGGGAAAGACTGAAGCTTTCTTT
>TRBV5-1|few|TRBJ2-5|.
CASSDDRPGETQYF
TGCGCCAGCAGCGACGACAGGCCCGGGGAGACCCAGTACTTC
>TRBV18|.|TRBJ2-2|TRBD1
CASSPQWTGGTGELFF
TGTGCCAGCTCACCACAATGGACAGGGGGGACCGGGGAGCTGTTTTTT
>TRBV5-1|few|TRBJ2-7|.
CASSPSPFREQYF
TGCGCCTCCTCTCCGAGCCCTTTCCGGGAGCAGTACTTC
>TRBV4-1|many|TRBJ1-2|.
CASWGAHGYTF
TGCGCCAGCTGGGGGGCCCATGGCTACACCTTC
>TRBV7-9|many|TRBJ2-3|.
CASSPRAFTDTQYF
TGTGCCAGCAGCCCCCGGGCGTTCACAGATACGCAGTATTTT
>TRBV20-1|few|TRBJ2-3|TRBD2
CSARRGGLSDTQYF
TGCAGTGCTAGACGCGGGGGGCTCTCAGATACGCAGTATTTT
>TRBV6-5|few|TRBJ2-3|.
CASSYGSRGAARGDTQYF
TGTGCCAGCAGTTACGGTTCTCGGGGGGCCGCTCGGGGGGATACGCAGTATTTT
>TRBV25-1|many|TRBJ1-4|.
CASSEASGHEEKLFF
TGTGCCAGCAGTGAAGCCTCCGGACACGAGGAAAAACTGTTTTTT
>TRBV3-1|.|TRBJ2-7|.
CASSGDLRDYEQYF
TGTGCCAGCAGCGGGGATCTTAGGGACTACGAGCAGTACTTC
>TRBV6-5|few|TRBJ2-3|TRBD2
CASSYSSGGSTDTQYF
TGTGCCAGCAGTTACTCGTCGGGGGGGAGCACAGATACGCAGTATTTT
>TRBV18|.|TRBJ2-3|TRBD1
CASSPRGTGGTDTQYF
TGTGCCAGCTCACCTCGGGGGACAGGGGGCACAGATACGCAGTATTTT
>TRBV6-6|few|TRBJ1-6|.
CASTKLEAGYSPLHF
TGTGCCAGCACCAAACTAGAGGCAGGGTATTCACCCCTCCACTTT
>TRBV7-3|few|TRBJ2-5|.
CASSLLGGWQETQYF
TGTGCCAGCAGCCTTCTGGGGGGATGGCAAGAGACCCAGTACTTC
>TRBV6-5|.|TRBJ2-7|.
CASSGRAYEQYF
TGTGCCAGCAGCGGACGGGCCTACGAGCAGTACTTC
>TRBV2|few|TRBJ2-3|.
CASRDYPGLPYF
TGTGCCAGCAGAGACTACCCGGGACTTCCGTATTTT
>TRBV18|few|TRBJ1-1|.
CASSRPAPDQGSAFF
TGTGCCAGCTCACGGCCCGCCCCTGATCAGGGAAGCGCTTTCTTT
>TRBV5-4|.|TRBJ1-1|TRBD1
CASSLDQGAEAFF
TGTGCCAGCAGCTTGGATCAGGGGGCTGAAGCTTTCTTT
>TRBV5-5|.|TRBJ1-5|.
CASSFARGGSRQPQHF
TGTGCCAGCAGCTTTGCGCGGGGAGGTTCTAGGCAGCCCCAGCATTTT
>TRBV5-6|.|TRBJ2-3|.
CASSLVRYTDTQYF
TGTGCCAGCAGCTTGGTGCGGTACACAGATACGCAGTATTTT
>TRBV18|many|TRBJ2-5|.
CASSPVYSQETQYF
TGTGCCAGCTCACCAGTGTACAGTCAAGAGACCCAGTACTTC
>TRBV15|.|TRBJ2-3|.
CATSRDLPLSGGDTQYF
TGTGCCACCAGCAGAGATCTCCCCCTTTCCGGGGGAGATACGCAGTATTTT
>TRBV6-1|many|TRBJ2-5|.
CASSARDSGILETQYF
TGTGCCAGCAGTGCCCGAGACAGTGGGATATTGGAGACCCAGTACTTC
>TRBV29-1|many|TRBJ1-1|.
CSVLPKGGDTEAFF
TGCAGCGTTCTACCTAAGGGAGGGGACACTGAAGCTTTCTTT
>TRBV4-3|many|TRBJ1-1|.
CASRRTGNTEAFF
TGCGCCAGCAGACGTACTGGGAACACTGAAGCTTTCTTT
>TRBV5-4|.|TRBJ2-1|TRBD2
CASSRTWTSSEQFF
TGTGCCAGCAGCAGGACCTGGACTAGCAGTGAGCAGTTCTTC
>TRBV4-3|.|TRBJ1-3|.
CASSQEVAPHSGNTIYF
TGCGCCAGCAGCCAAGAGGTTGCGCCTCACTCTGGAAACACCATATATTTT
>TRBV5-1|.|TRBJ2-1|.
CACSLGGDNEQFF
TGCGCCTGCAGCTTGGGTGGAGACAATGAGCAGTTCTTC
>TRBV24-1|.|TRBJ1-5|TRBD1
CATSDSTGLDQPQHF
TGTGCCACCAGTGATTCGACAGGGCTTGACCAGCCCCAGCATTTT
>TRBV11-2|.|TRBJ2-7|TRBD1
CASSLGAGWTGEQYF
TGTGCCAGCAGCTTAGGCGCGGGGTGGACAGGGGAGCAGTACTTC
>TRBV10-3|.|TRBJ1-3|.
CAISEWEENTIYF
TGTGCCATCAGTGAATGGGAAGAAAACACCATATATTTT
>TRBV6-1|few|TRBJ1-3|.
CASSVQRARGNTIYF
TGTGCCAGCAGTGTACAGCGGGCGCGGGGAAACACCATATATTTT
>TRBV27|few|TRBJ1-1|.
CASSLYPNTEAFF
TGTGCCAGCAGTTTATATCCGAACACTGAAGCTTTCTTT
>TRBV9|few|TRBJ1-4|.
CASSEEGVGKLFF
TGTGCCAGCAGCGAGGAGGGGGTCGGAAAACTGTTTTTT